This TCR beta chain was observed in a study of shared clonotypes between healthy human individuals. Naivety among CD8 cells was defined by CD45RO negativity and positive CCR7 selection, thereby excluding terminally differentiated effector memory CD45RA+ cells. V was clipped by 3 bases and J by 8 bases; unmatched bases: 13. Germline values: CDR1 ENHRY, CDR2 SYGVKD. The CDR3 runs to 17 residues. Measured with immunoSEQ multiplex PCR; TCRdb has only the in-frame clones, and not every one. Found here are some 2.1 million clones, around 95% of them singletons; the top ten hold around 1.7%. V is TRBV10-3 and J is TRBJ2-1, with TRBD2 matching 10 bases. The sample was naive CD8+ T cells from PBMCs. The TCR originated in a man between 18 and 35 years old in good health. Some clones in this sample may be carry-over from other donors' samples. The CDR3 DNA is TGTGCCATCAGTGACCCAAACCTAGCGGGAGTCCCAGATGAGCAGTTCTTC. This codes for CAISDPNLAGVPDEQFF.